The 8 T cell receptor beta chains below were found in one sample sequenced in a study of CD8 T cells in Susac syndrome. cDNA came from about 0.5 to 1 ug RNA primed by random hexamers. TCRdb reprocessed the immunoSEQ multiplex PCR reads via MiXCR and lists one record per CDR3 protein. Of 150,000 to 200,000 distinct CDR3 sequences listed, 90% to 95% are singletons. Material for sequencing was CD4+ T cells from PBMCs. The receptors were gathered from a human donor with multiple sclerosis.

For the CDR3, the DNA is TGTGCCAGCAGCCAGAGGACAGGGACTGAGCAGTTCTTC. Amino acid sequence: CASSQRTGTEQFF. The gene calls are TRBV4-2 and TRBJ2-1, with 8 positions matching TRBD1. CDR1 LGHNA and CDR2 YNFKEQ come from the germline V gene. This CDR3 spans 13 amino acids. The V gene end was trimmed by 3 bases and the J gene end by 9 bases; junction bases not matched to a gene: 4.

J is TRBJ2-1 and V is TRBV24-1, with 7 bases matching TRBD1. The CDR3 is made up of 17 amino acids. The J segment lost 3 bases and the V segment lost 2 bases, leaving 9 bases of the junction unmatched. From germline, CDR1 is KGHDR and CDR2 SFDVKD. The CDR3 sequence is CATSDSRGGPLYNEQFF. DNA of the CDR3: TGTGCCACCAGTGATTCTAGAGGGGGCCCTCTCTACAATGAGCAGTTCTTC.

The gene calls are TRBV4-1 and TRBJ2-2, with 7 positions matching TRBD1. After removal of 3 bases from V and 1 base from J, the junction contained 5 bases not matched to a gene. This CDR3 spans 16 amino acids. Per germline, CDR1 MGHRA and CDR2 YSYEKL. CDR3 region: CASSHYRDRNTGELFF. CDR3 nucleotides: TGCGCCAGCAGCCACTACCGGGACAGGAACACCGGGGAGCTGTTTTTT.

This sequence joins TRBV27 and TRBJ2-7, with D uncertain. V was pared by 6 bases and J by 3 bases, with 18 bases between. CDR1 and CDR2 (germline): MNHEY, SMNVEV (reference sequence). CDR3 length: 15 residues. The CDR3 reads CASSATPFHNYEQYF. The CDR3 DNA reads TGTGCCAGCAGCGCCACTCCGTTTCACAACTACGAGCAGTACTTC.

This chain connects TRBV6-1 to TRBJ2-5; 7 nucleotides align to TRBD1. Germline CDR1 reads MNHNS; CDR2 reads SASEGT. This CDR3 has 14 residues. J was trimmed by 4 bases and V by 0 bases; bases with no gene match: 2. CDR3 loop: CASSEAHRGETQYF. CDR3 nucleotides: TGTGCCAGCAGTGAAGCCCACAGGGGAGAGACCCAGTACTTC.

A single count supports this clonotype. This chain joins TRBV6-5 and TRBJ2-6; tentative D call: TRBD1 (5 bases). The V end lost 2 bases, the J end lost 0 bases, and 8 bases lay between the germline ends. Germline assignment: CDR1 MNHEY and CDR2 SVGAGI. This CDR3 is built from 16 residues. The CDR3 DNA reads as TGTGCCAGCAGTTACAGGGGTGGCTCTGGGGCCAACGTCCTGACTTTC. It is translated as CASSYRGGSGANVLTF.

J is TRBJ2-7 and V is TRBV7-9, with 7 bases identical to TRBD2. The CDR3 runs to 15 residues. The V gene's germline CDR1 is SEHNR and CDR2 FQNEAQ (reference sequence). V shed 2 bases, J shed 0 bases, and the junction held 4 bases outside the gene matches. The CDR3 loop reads CASSLQGGSSYEQYF. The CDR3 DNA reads TGTGCCAGCAGCTTACAGGGAGGGTCCTCCTACGAGCAGTACTTC.

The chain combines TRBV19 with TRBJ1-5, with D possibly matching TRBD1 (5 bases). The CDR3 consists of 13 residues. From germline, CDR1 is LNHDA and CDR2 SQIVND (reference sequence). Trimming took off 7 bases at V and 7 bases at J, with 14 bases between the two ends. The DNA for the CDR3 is TGTGCCAGTAAATTGGGGCTGGGACAGCCCCAGCATTTT. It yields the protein CASKLGLGQPQHF. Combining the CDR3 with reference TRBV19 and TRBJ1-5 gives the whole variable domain DGGITQSPKYLFRKEGQNVTLSCEQNLNHDAMYWYRQDPGQGLRLIYYSQIVNDFQKGDIAEGYSVSREKKESFPLTVTSAQKNPTAFYLCASKLGLGQPQHFGDGTRLSIL.